Listed below are T cell receptor beta chains from one sample, sequenced in a study of PD-1 blockade in classical Hodgkin lymphoma. TCRdb's table, derived via immunoSEQ multiplex PCR, lists solely in-frame clones and lacks some. The table lists 6,000 to 9,500 clones, more than 80% of them singletons. This specimen was CD4+ T cells from blood, taken at baseline. These TCRs come from a human donor with classical Hodgkin lymphoma. Each CDR3 is given with its conserved first and last residue. D genes are given only for firm matches. Rows give clone size only sometimes, using once, few, many, or a class for an expanded clone.

V gene	D gene	J gene	clone size	CDR3 protein	CDR3 DNA
TRBV5-1	NA	TRBJ1-3	NA	CASSLTGGGNTIYF	TGCGCCAGCAGCTTGACCGGGGGAGGAAACACCATATATTTT
TRBV28	TRBD2	TRBJ2-7	once	CASRTTSGRSYEQYF	TGTGCCAGCAGAACTACTAGCGGGCGCTCCTACGAGCAGTACTTC
TRBV19	NA	TRBJ1-5	NA	CASSIERRRNQPQHF	TGTGCCAGTAGTATAGAACGTAGACGCAATCAGCCCCAGCATTTT
TRBV6-4	NA	TRBJ2-1	NA	CASSRESAYNEQFF	TGTGCCAGCAGTAGGGAGTCAGCCTACAATGAGCAGTTCTTC
TRBV11-2	TRBD1	TRBJ1-2	NA	CASTTRTGTGDYGYTF	TGTGCCAGCACCACTAGAACCGGGACAGGAGACTATGGCTACACCTTC
TRBV5-1	NA	TRBJ2-5	NA	CASSLDPGRRETQYF	TGCGCCAGCAGCTTGGACCCCGGCCGTCGGGAGACCCAGTACTTC
TRBV5-1	NA	TRBJ2-7	NA	CASSLVVLLAGSNEQYF	TGCGCCAGCAGCTTGGTCGTCCTTCTGGCAGGGAGCAACGAGCAGTACTTC
TRBV7-3	TRBD2	TRBJ2-3	NA	CASSPQLAGETDTQYF	TGTGCCAGCAGCCCTCAACTAGCGGGGGAGACAGATACGCAGTATTTT
TRBV6-1	NA	TRBJ2-3	once	CASSEFGGLVADTQYF	TGTGCCAGCAGTGAATTTGGGGGGCTCGTGGCAGATACGCAGTATTTT
TRBV28	NA	TRBJ2-7	NA	CASSLLPGSGVRYEQYF	TGTGCCAGCAGTTTATTGCCAGGGAGTGGGGTCCGCTACGAGCAGTACTTC
TRBV19	NA	TRBJ1-2	NA	CATHVPQGTWGYTF	TGTGCCACCCATGTCCCTCAGGGGACCTGGGGCTACACCTTC
TRBV11-2	NA	TRBJ2-3	NA	CASSRTDKLRDTQYF	TGTGCCAGCAGCCGGACAGATAAGTTGAGAGATACGCAGTATTTT
TRBV4-3	TRBD1	TRBJ1-4	once	CASSPRQGGGEKLFF	TGCGCCAGCAGCCCTCGACAGGGGGGCGGTGAAAAACTGTTTTTT
TRBV10-3	NA	TRBJ1-1	NA	CAISEEGRNTEAFF	TGTGCCATCAGTGAGGAGGGAAGGAACACTGAAGCTTTCTTT
TRBV5-8	NA	TRBJ2-7	NA	CASSRQGLTYEQYF	TGTGCCAGCAGCCGGCAAGGACTTACCTACGAGCAGTACTTC
TRBV29-1	TRBD1	TRBJ2-7	NA	CSFTTGTASIYEQYF	TGCAGCTTCACAACCGGGACAGCCTCAATCTACGAGCAGTACTTC
TRBV27	NA	TRBJ2-2	few	CASTSKGRMGWTGELFF	TGTGCCAGCACGTCGAAGGGCCGGATGGGTTGGACCGGGGAGCTGTTTTTT
TRBV7-6	NA	TRBJ2-7	NA	CASSLGWDTYEQYF	TGTGCCAGCAGCTTAGGGTGGGACACCTACGAGCAGTACTTC
TRBV7-2	TRBD1	TRBJ1-2	NA	CASSPRDRLLYGYTF	TGTGCCAGCAGCCCGCGGGACAGGCTATTATATGGCTACACCTTC
TRBV9	NA	TRBJ2-5	NA	CASSVAETQYF	TGTGCCAGCAGCGTAGCGGAGACCCAGTACTTC
TRBV30	NA	TRBJ2-3	NA	CAWSSTGRDTQYF	TGTGCCTGGAGTTCGACTGGAAGAGATACGCAGTATTTT
TRBV5-1	NA	TRBJ2-3	NA	CASSPGTATGWAQYF	TGCGCCAGCAGCCCGGGGACCGCCACCGGCTGGGCGCAGTATTTT
TRBV5-1	TRBD1	TRBJ2-7	NA	CASSLLGQGTDEQYF	TGCGCCAGCAGCTTGTTAGGACAGGGGACGGACGAGCAGTACTTC
TRBV28	NA	TRBJ2-3	NA	CASSDIPRRPRYTDTQYF	TGTGCCAGCAGTGATATTCCCCGTCGTCCACGTTACACAGATACGCAGTATTTT
TRBV28	NA	TRBJ2-7	NA	CASSLMYEQYF	TGTGCCAGCAGTCTTATGTACGAGCAGTACTTC
TRBV11-2	NA	TRBJ2-7	NA	CASSDGILSLYEQYF	TGTGCCAGCAGCGACGGGATACTTAGTCTATACGAGCAGTACTTC
TRBV7-9	NA	TRBJ1-2	once	CASSLIGLGGYTF	TGTGCCAGCAGCTTAATAGGGCTAGGTGGCTACACCTTC
TRBV7-2	NA	TRBJ1-1	NA	CASSPIDGLLEAFF	TGTGCCAGCAGCCCTATTGACGGACTCCTAGAAGCTTTCTTT
TRBV5-1	TRBD1	TRBJ1-5	NA	CASSPGQGNQPQHF	TGCGCCAGCAGCCCCGGACAGGGCAATCAGCCCCAGCATTTT
TRBV6-1	TRBD2	TRBJ2-7	few	CAARGDSYEQYF	TGTGCCGCACGGGGGGATTCCTACGAGCAGTACTTC
TRBV7-2	TRBD1	TRBJ2-7	NA	CASTFTGTVPLEQYF	TGTGCCAGCACCTTCACCGGGACAGTACCCCTCGAGCAGTACTTC
TRBV4-3	NA	TRBJ1-1	NA	CASSQGDWREAFF	TGCGCCAGCAGCCAAGGAGATTGGAGAGAAGCTTTCTTT